The 20 T cell receptor beta chains listed next were all sequenced from one sample in a study of blood T cells in healthy people across ages. Sample-barcoded 5' priming and a J-beta primer mix drove a second PCR of 7 to 11 cycles. TCRdb independently ran MiXCR on the 5' RACE reads; one entry per CDR3 protein. There are about 830,000 distinct CDR3 sequences in the sample; roughly 60% occur only once, and roughly 22% lies in the top ten. The sample consisted of blood. The receptors were sampled from a man aged 30-40 years in good health.

This clonotype was picked up a small number of times. The rearrangement joins TRBV3-1 to TRBJ2-7; D remains unclear. Per germline, CDR1 LGHDT and CDR2 YNNKEL (reference sequence). The CDR3 length is 16 residues. Trimming left V 0 bases short and J 4 bases short, with 16 bases between. CDR3: CASSQEGVGVRYEQYF. The CDR3, as DNA: TGTGCCAGCAGCCAAGAAGGAGTGGGCGTGCGGTACGAGCAGTACTTC.

This clonotype has a handful of counts. V usage is TRBV5-1 and J usage is TRBJ2-5; 9 bases map to TRBD1. The J call is doubtful: the DNA matches TRBJ2-7 better. This CDR3 comprises 14 residues. Looked up from germline, CDR1 is SGHRS and CDR2 is YFSETQ. The CDR3, as DNA: TGCGCCAGCAGCCCATGGACAGGGGAATACGAGCAGTACTTC. Residues: CASSPWTGEYEQYF.

This clonotype was detected a few times. The chain joins TRBV19 to TRBJ2-7, with 10 bases that match TRBD1. This CDR3 is 15 amino acids long. Germline CDR1 is LNHDA and CDR2 is SQIVND (reference sequence). The V gene end was trimmed by 5 bases and the J gene end by 0 bases; junction bases not matched to a gene: 4. The CDR3 sequence is CASSRGTGDSYEQYF. CDR3 coding DNA: TGTGCCAGTAGTCGGGGGACAGGGGACTCCTACGAGCAGTACTTC.

The rearrangement uses TRBV20-1 and TRBJ1-4; no definite D call. The CDR3 totals 13 residues. Trimming pared 2 bases from V and 7 bases from J, leaving 11 bases between. Germline values: CDR1 DFQATT, CDR2 SNEGSKA (reference sequence). The CDR3 sequence: CSARPAGREKLFF. CDR3 nucleotides: TGCAGTGCTAGACCCGCCGGACGTGAAAAACTGTTTTTT.

The chain employs TRBV20-1 and TRBJ1-6; no firm D call. This CDR3 spans 16 amino acids. From germline, CDR1 is DFQATT and CDR2 SNEGSKA (reference sequence). V lost 0 bases to trimming and J lost 6 bases, with 15 bases between them. The CDR3 coding sequence is TGCAGTGCTAGAGATGGCCGCGGACTGACTAATTCACCCCTCCACTTT. Its protein product is CSARDGRGLTNSPLHF.

The V gene is TRBV20-1, the J gene TRBJ2-1; the D is unclear. In germline, CDR1 is DFQATT, CDR2 SNEGSKA (reference sequence). This CDR3 has 12 amino acids. The ends were cut back, 3 bases at V and 6 bases at J, with 9 bases in the middle. The DNA for the CDR3 is TGCAGTGCTAGGCTGTTGACCAATGAGCAGTTCTTC. As protein: CSARLLTNEQFF.

This clonotype showed up just a few times. This chain uses TRBV4-3 with TRBJ2-7; a weak D match, TRBD2 (6 bases). This CDR3 is 14 amino acids long. V dropped 0 bases and J dropped 3 bases, with 9 bases sitting between them. Germline CDR1 and CDR2: LGHNA and YSLEER. CDR3 sequence (DNA): TGCGCCAGCAGCCAAGAGGAGGGCCTCTACGAGCAGTACTTC. Translating gives CASSQEEGLYEQYF.

The V call is TRBV20-1, the J call TRBJ2-3; D ambiguous. Germline-derived CDR1 and CDR2 are DFQATT and SNEGSKA (reference sequence). The CDR3 extends over 14 amino acids. V lost 3 bases, J lost 2 bases, and 12 bases lay in between. The CDR3 nucleotides are TGCAGTGCTAGGTATCCCTACAACACAGATACGCAGTATTTT. Amino acid sequence: CSARYPYNTDTQYF.

The chain has TRBV27 and TRBJ2-5; 10 nucleotides agree with TRBD2. The DNA matches TRBJ2-7 better at its end, which makes the J call doubtful. This CDR3 contains 15 residues. Germline V gene data show CDR1 as MNHEY and CDR2 as SMNVEV (reference sequence). In DNA, the CDR3 is TGTGCCAGCAGTTCCAGCGGGGGGGCATTTGGCGAGCAGTACTTC. Its translation is CASSSSGGAFGEQYF.

The chain employs TRBV7-9 and TRBJ1-6; maybe TRBD1 (5 bases). CDR3 length: 14 residues. The V end lost 3 bases, the J end lost 10 bases, and 13 bases lay between the germline ends. Germline V gene lookup returns CDR1 SEHNR and CDR2 FQNEAQ (reference sequence). The CDR3 is CASSFGQGESPLHF. CDR3 nucleotide sequence: TGTGCCAGCAGCTTCGGGCAGGGTGAATCACCCCTCCACTTT.

The rearrangement uses TRBV20-1 and TRBJ2-1; maybe TRBD1 (5 bases). The J call may be wrong; the DNA end is better matched by TRBJ2-7. CDR3 length: 16 residues. CDR1 is DFQATT, CDR2 SNEGSKA, per germline (reference sequence). CDR3 DNA sequence: TGCAGTGCTAGAGCAAGACACAGGAACACCTACAATGAGCAGTACTTC. Amino acids: CSARARHRNTYNEQYF.

The J gene is TRBJ2-7, the V gene TRBV18; TRBD2 aligns across 15 bases. Germline CDR1 is KGHSH and CDR2 is LQKENI. CDR3 length: 18 residues. With V trimmed by 6 bases and J by 6 bases, 15 bases remained unmatched. In nucleotides, the CDR3 is TGTGCCAGCTCGCGTTGGACTAGCGGGGGGGCGATAATCGGCGAGCAGTACTTC. It is translated as CASSRWTSGGAIIGEQYF.

The chain joins TRBV6-5 to TRBJ1-3; D unclear. From germline, CDR1 is MNHEY and CDR2 SVGAGI. The CDR3 consists of 16 residues. V was pared by 7 bases and J by 1 base, with 17 bases between. This chain's CDR3 is CASTYSRGSSGNTIYF. For the CDR3, the DNA is TGTGCCAGCACCTACTCGCGAGGTTCATCTGGAAACACCATATATTTT.

The chain employs TRBV20-1 and TRBJ2-5; D not resolved. Germline CDR1 DFQATT, CDR2 SNEGSKA (reference sequence). This CDR3 has 14 amino acids. V lost 4 bases and J 5 bases, leaving 17 bases between the germline ends. The CDR3 loop is CSAKLLTERETQYF. The CDR3 DNA follows: TGCAGTGCTAAACTACTCACGGAAAGGGAGACCCAGTACTTC.

This clonotype has more than one count but fewer than ten. The chain joins TRBV25-1 to TRBJ2-4; D unresolved. Germline V gene sequence: CDR1 MGHDK, CDR2 SYGVNS. CDR3 length equals 17 residues. V gave up 2 bases and J gave up 8 bases, with 22 bases separating them. The CDR3 is CASSEIWSTTGGDIQYF. In DNA, the CDR3 is TGTGCCAGCAGTGAAATATGGTCGACCACCGGTGGAGACATTCAGTACTTC.

V usage is TRBV6-1 and J usage is TRBJ2-7; 12 bases agree with TRBD2. V lost 8 bases and J lost 2; bases outside the gene matches: 22. Germline V gene sequence: CDR1 MNHNS, CDR2 SASEGT. The CDR3 consists of 20 residues. The CDR3 nucleotides read TGTGCCAGCGGATTTGTGGAACCCCTGACTAGCGGGAGTAGGACCTACGAGCAGTACTTC. The encoded protein is CASGFVEPLTSGSRTYEQYF.

This chain connects TRBV6-1 to TRBJ2-3, with unresolved D. CDR3 size: 16 residues. The ends were cut back, 0 bases at V and 6 bases at J, with 16 bases in the middle. In germline, CDR1 is MNHNS, CDR2 SASEGT. CDR3 sequence (DNA): TGTGCCAGCAGTGAAGCGGTATTTTTGGCCCCGGATACGCAGTATTTT. Translating it yields CASSEAVFLAPDTQYF.

V is TRBV15 and J is TRBJ1-1, with a weak D call TRBD1 (5 bases). V was shortened by 1 base and J by 7 bases, with 13 bases between the two germline ends. This CDR3 region has 14 residues. Germline loops: CDR1 LNHNV, CDR2 YYDKDF (reference sequence). CDR3 sequence: CATSRGGLQGEAFF. The CDR3 bases are TGTGCCACCAGCAGAGGAGGGTTGCAGGGTGAAGCTTTCTTT.

This clonotype occurred many times. V usage is TRBV5-1 and J usage is TRBJ2-7; D is possibly TRBD1 (6 bases). The CDR3 extends over 13 amino acids. Trimming took 6 bases from V and 2 from J, leaving 12 bases between them. Germline V CDR1 and CDR2: SGHRS, YFSETQ. As DNA, the CDR3 is TGCGCCAGCACTGGGGACAAGACCTACGAGCAGTACTTC. This translates into CASTGDKTYEQYF.

The chain links TRBV7-2 to TRBJ2-3, with 9 bases identical to TRBD2. The germline V gene has CDR1 SGHTA and CDR2 FQGNSA. With 5 bases clipped from V and 2 bases from J, the junction kept 8 bases outside the gene matches. CDR3 size: 16 residues. The CDR3 DNA reads as TGTGCCAGCAGCCCCTATTTAGCGGGAGTCACAGATACGCAGTATTTT. Its protein is CASSPYLAGVTDTQYF. Based on the CDR3 plus reference TRBV7-2 and TRBJ2-3, the full variable domain is GAGVSQSPSNKVTEKGKDVELRCDPISGHTALYWYRQSLGQGLEFLIYFQGNSAPDKSGLPSDRFSAERTGGSVSTLTIQRTQQEDSAVYLCASSPYLAGVTDTQYFGPGTRLTVL.